The present T cell receptor beta chain was sequenced within a study of T cell repertoires in cytomegalovirus infection. Concerning this clonotype itself: Antigen specificity is unknown.

Germline loops: CDR1 SGHVS, CDR2 FNYEAQ. Trimming pared 5 bases from V and 9 bases from J, leaving 17 bases between. CDR3 length: 14 residues. TCRdb fed the reads into MiXCR, producing one record per CDR3 protein. The data hold roughly 800,000 distinct CDR3 sequences, with 25% to 35% observed a single time. This receptor was obtained from a human donor in good health (CMV status not recorded). Some clones in this sample may be carry-over from other donors' samples. Specimen: cultured CD8+ T cells from PBMCs, collected from culture after CMV antigen stimulation. The chain is built from TRBV7-6 and TRBJ2-1, with unresolved D. DNA for the CDR3: TGTGCCAGCAGCCCTTCCCCCACGATCTCTGAGCAGTTCTTC. Protein: CASSPSPTISEQFF. Full variable domain (remainder filled in from reference TRBV7-6 and TRBJ2-1): GAGVSQSPRYKVTKRGQDVALRCDPISGHVSLYWYRQALGQGPEFLTYFNYEAQQDKSGLPNDRFSAERPEGSISTLTIQRTEQRDSAMYRCASSPSPTISEQFFGPGTRLTVL.